What follows are 15 T cell receptor beta chains derived from one specimen sequenced in a study of CD8 T cells in Susac syndrome. After extraction with the RNeasy kit, about 0.5 to 1 ug of the RNA was reverse transcribed using random hexamers. TCRdb re-called the immunoSEQ multiplex PCR reads through MiXCR, storing one row per CDR3 protein. This sample has around 170,000 distinct CDR3 sequences, with 95% found just once. Specimen: CD8+ T cells from PBMCs. Source of these receptors: a human donor with Susac syndrome.

J is TRBJ1-1 and V is TRBV28; D remains ambiguous. Germline V lookup: CDR1 MDHEN, CDR2 SYDVKM. This CDR3 contains 16 residues. V lost 3 bases, J lost 3 bases, and 17 bases lay in between. The CDR3 protein is CASSLPEFAGDTEAFF. CDR3 coding DNA: TGTGCCAGCAGTTTGCCGGAATTCGCGGGTGACACTGAAGCTTTCTTT. The complete variable domain, with remaining parts taken from reference TRBV28 and TRBJ1-1, reads DVKVTQSSRYLVKRTGEKVFLECVQDMDHENMFWYRQDPGLGLRLIYFSYDVKMKEKGDIPEGYSVSREKKERFSLILESASTNQTSMYLCASSLPEFAGDTEAFFGQGTRLTVV.

The chain has TRBV30 and TRBJ2-1, with unresolved D. The V gene's germline CDR1 is GTSNPN and CDR2 SVGIG (reference sequence). Trimming took off 1 base at V and 7 bases at J, with 14 bases between the two ends. The CDR3 extends over 14 amino acids. CDR3: CAWSGIPMGNEQFF. The DNA of the CDR3 is TGTGCCTGGAGTGGGATCCCTATGGGTAATGAGCAGTTCTTC.

The rearrangement links TRBV6-5 to TRBJ2-1; weak D call: TRBD2 (5 bases). Germline lookup yields CDR1 MNHEY and CDR2 SVGAGI. The CDR3 has 14 residues. V was trimmed by 6 bases and J by 4 bases, leaving 13 bases between them. As DNA, the CDR3 is TGTGCCAGCAGCCCGCCGACGGGATACAATGAGCAGTTCTTC. Its protein is CASSPPTGYNEQFF.

The V and J genes are TRBV30 and TRBJ1-6; D gene unclear. CDR1 and CDR2 (germline): GTSNPN, SVGIG (reference sequence). The CDR3 has 13 residues. The V end lost 4 bases, the J end lost 7 bases, and 11 bases lay between the germline ends. Here the CDR3 DNA reads TGTGCCTGGAATATTGGATCGAATTCACCCCTCCACTTT. Its protein product is CAWNIGSNSPLHF.

V and J are TRBV9 and TRBJ2-7; D is unresolved. The germline gives CDR1 SGDLS, CDR2 YYNGEE. Deletions cut 4 bases from V and 7 bases from J, with 15 bases between. The CDR3 contains 13 residues. DNA for the CDR3: TGTGCCAGCAGCCGAGCTCACCTCTCTGAGCAGTACTTC. Protein product: CASSRAHLSEQYF.

The chain combines TRBV3-1 with TRBJ2-3; D may correspond to TRBD1 or TRBD2 (5 bases each). CDR3 length: 18 residues. Trimming took 0 bases from V and 0 from J, leaving 16 bases between them. Germline CDR1 and CDR2: LGHDT and YNNKEL (reference sequence). The CDR3: CASSQEGDGGPSTDTQYF. The CDR3 nucleotides read TGTGCCAGCAGCCAAGAAGGGGACGGCGGTCCTAGCACAGATACGCAGTATTTT.

The V and J genes are TRBV3-1 and TRBJ2-2; 10 bases are a match to TRBD2. The ends lost 6 bases at V and 3 bases at J; junction bases unmatched: 10. Germline V lookup: CDR1 LGHDT, CDR2 YNNKEL (reference sequence). This CDR3 spans 17 amino acids. The CDR3 bases are TGTGCCAGCAGAACCGGGACTAGCGTCGTGGACACCGGGGAGCTGTTTTTT. This sequence encodes CASRTGTSVVDTGELFF.

The genes are TRBV29-1 and TRBJ2-1, with D tentatively TRBD2 (6 bases). CDR3 length: 13 amino acids. The V end was cut by 4 bases, the J end by 6 bases, with 13 bases between. CDR1 and CDR2 (germline): SQVTM, ANQGSEA. DNA of the CDR3: TGCAGCGTTGGAGCTAGCGAAATCAATGAGCAGTTCTTC. As protein: CSVGASEINEQFF.

The V gene is TRBV20-1, the J gene TRBJ1-4, with 8 bases that match TRBD1. With 0 bases clipped from V and 8 bases from J, the junction kept 8 bases outside the gene matches. CDR3 length: 15 amino acids. Germline loops: CDR1 DFQATT, CDR2 SNEGSKA (reference sequence). The CDR3 DNA is TGCAGTGCTAGAGATCGCGCAGGGGGCGAAGAAAAACTGTTTTTT. Its protein is CSARDRAGGEEKLFF.

This clonotype was observed a single time. The rearrangement links TRBV12-3 or TRBV12-4 to TRBJ1-4; 9 nucleotides line up with TRBD1. This CDR3 has 14 residues. The trim removed 6 bases at V and 8 bases at J, leaving 7 bases unmatched. CDR3 in amino acids: CASRPGQGFEKLFF. The DNA of the CDR3 is TGTGCCAGCAGGCCGGGACAGGGTTTCGAAAAACTGTTTTTT.

V gene TRBV7-9 combines with J gene TRBJ2-5; weak D call: TRBD1 (5 bases). V was cut by 7 bases and J by 2 bases, with 14 bases left in between. Per the germline V gene, CDR1 is SEHNR and CDR2 is FQNEAQ (reference sequence). This CDR3 region has 14 residues. The CDR3, as DNA: TGTGCCAGCACCGAGGAGCAGGGACAAGAGACCCAGTACTTC. Translated, it gives CASTEEQGQETQYF.

The chain joins TRBV20-1 to TRBJ2-3; unclear D gene. This CDR3 contains 17 residues. Trimming removed 4 bases from V and 3 bases from J, with 23 bases in between. From germline, CDR1 is DFQATT and CDR2 SNEGSKA (reference sequence). The CDR3 loop is CSAKNGGPLSVTDTQYF. DNA of the CDR3: TGCAGTGCTAAAAATGGCGGCCCCCTTAGTGTTACAGATACGCAGTATTTT.

This clonotype was counted a single time. The J gene is TRBJ2-3, the V gene TRBV29-1, with 7 bases identical to TRBD2. CDR1 SQVTM and CDR2 ANQGSEA come from the germline V gene. The CDR3 runs 12 residues. The junction had 7 bases not matched to a gene; V was cut back by 4 bases and J by 9 bases. In DNA, the CDR3 is TGCAGCGTTGGGGAGGGCCAGATAACGCAGTATTTT. Translation gives CSVGEGQITQYF.

The rearrangement links TRBV7-8 to TRBJ2-1, with 13 bases fitting TRBD2. CDR3 size: 17 residues. Trimming at V came to 5 bases and at J to 0 bases, leaving 4 bases not matched to a gene. Germline V gene lookup returns CDR1 SGHVS and CDR2 FQNEAQ. The CDR3 bases are TGTGCCAGCAGCCCCGGACTAGCGGGAGACTCCTACAATGAGCAGTTCTTC. Translation: CASSPGLAGDSYNEQFF.

The chain employs TRBV24-1 and TRBJ2-3; 10 nucleotides line up with TRBD2. Trimming at V came to 0 bases and at J to 3 bases, leaving 5 bases not matched to a gene. Germline CDR1 KGHDR, CDR2 SFDVKD. There are 17 residues in the CDR3. The CDR3 region has the DNA TGTGCCACCAGTGATTTGCGATTAGCGGGAGGAACAGATACGCAGTATTTT. It specifies CATSDLRLAGGTDTQYF.